A single sample is the source of the 7 T cell receptor beta chains below, sequenced in a study of blood T cell repertoires in COVID-19. TCRdb's table, derived via immunoSEQ multiplex PCR, lists solely in-frame clones and lacks some. The data show 25,000 to 30,000 clones, with over 75% seen just once and around 28% held by the top ten. Material: peripheral blood. These TCRs come from a woman older than 75 with COVID-19, enrolled during active disease.

V and J are TRBV4-1 and TRBJ2-1, with D unresolved. Looked up from germline, CDR1 is MGHRA and CDR2 is YSYEKL. V gave up 0 bases and J gave up 9 bases, with 12 bases separating them. CDR3 length: 14 amino acids. The CDR3 here is CASSQDAANTEQFF. CDR3 nucleotide sequence: TGCGCCAGCAGCCAAGACGCGGCTAACACTGAGCAGTTCTTC.

The chain combines TRBV27 with TRBJ2-1; D unresolved. Germline-derived CDR1 and CDR2 are MNHEY and SMNVEV (reference sequence). Deletions cut 7 bases from V and 5 bases from J, with 12 bases between. The CDR3 covers 13 residues. The CDR3 reads CASISHTHNEQFF. CDR3 in DNA: TGTGCCAGCATCTCCCACACCCACAATGAGCAGTTCTTC.

V usage is TRBV18 and J usage is TRBJ1-6; no definite D call. CDR3 length: 15 residues. The germline V and J ends were trimmed by 3 bases and 5 bases, with 11 bases remaining between them. Germline CDR1 is KGHSH and CDR2 is LQKENI. CDR3: CASSPPGGNNSPLHF. For the CDR3, the DNA is TGTGCCAGCTCACCTCCGGGAGGTAATAATTCACCCCTCCACTTT.

The chain combines TRBV4-1 with TRBJ1-3; D might be TRBD1 (5 bases). With 3 bases removed from V and 0 bases from J, the gap between germline ends came to 12 bases. The CDR3 runs 16 residues. Per the germline V gene, CDR1 is MGHRA and CDR2 is YSYEKL. This CDR3 is CASSHRQILSGNTIYF. DNA of the CDR3: TGCGCCAGCAGCCACCGACAGATCCTCTCTGGAAACACCATATATTTT.

This clone was recorded once. An end of the junction does not agree with germline; a read error may underlie this. The V gene is TRBV10-1, the J gene TRBJ2-7; the match to TRBD2 covers 16 bases. CDR1 is WNHNN and CDR2 is SYGVQD in the germline V gene (reference sequence). The CDR3 loop spans 17 amino acids. The CDR3 region has the DNA TGCGCCAGCAGTCAGGGGACTAGCGGGGGGGAATCCTCCGAGCAGTACTTC. This encodes CASSQGTSGGESSEQYF.

This chain connects TRBV7-3 to TRBJ2-1; D unclear. The germline CDR1 and CDR2 sequences are SGHTA and FQGTGA. V lost 4 bases and J lost 10, with 14 bases in between. CDR3 length: 13 residues. For the CDR3, the DNA is TGTGCCAGCAGCTCCTCCTTTGGTGGCGAGCAGTTCTTC. As protein: CASSSSFGGEQFF. Supplemented by reference TRBV7-3 and TRBJ2-1, the full variable domain reads GAGVSQTPSNKVTEKGKYVELRCDPISGHTALYWYRQSLGQGPEFLIYFQGTGAADDSGLPNDRFFAVRPEGSVSTLKIQRTERGDSAVYLCASSSSFGGEQFFGPGTRLTVL.

J is TRBJ1-6 and V is TRBV7-2, with D possibly being TRBD1 (5 bases). The CDR3 extends over 14 amino acids. V lost 4 bases and J 10 bases, leaving 14 bases between the germline ends. Germline V gives CDR1 SGHTA, CDR2 FQGNSA. The CDR3 region is CASSYRISDSPLHF. For the CDR3, the DNA is TGTGCCAGCAGCTACAGGATTTCTGACTCACCCCTCCACTTT.